Presented here are 4 T cell receptor beta chains from one specimen sequenced in a study of blood T cell repertoires in COVID-19. Method: immunoSEQ multiplex PCR; TCRdb's copy keeps in-frame clones and lacks some. The table lists around 160,000 clones, almost 85% of them singletons. Sequenced material: PBMCs or T cells enriched from blood (not recorded which). Receptors originate from a man aged 50-60 years who had recovered from COVID-19.

The J gene is TRBJ2-7, the V gene TRBV19; possible D gene TRBD1, 5 bases. This CDR3 comprises 12 residues. Germline lookup yields CDR1 LNHDA and CDR2 SQIVND (reference sequence). V was clipped by 4 bases and J by 4 bases, with 8 bases between them. The CDR3 here is CASSSSGYEQYF. As DNA, the CDR3 is TGTGCCAGTAGTAGCTCAGGGTACGAGCAGTACTTC.

The chain is built from TRBV7-3 and TRBJ2-2; D remains ambiguous. The CDR3 sequence is 14 residues long. Germline lookup yields CDR1 SGHTA and CDR2 FQGTGA. With 0 bases removed from V and 6 bases from J, the gap between germline ends came to 8 bases. In DNA, the CDR3 is TGTGCCAGCAGCTTAACTTTGCCGGCCGGGGAGCTGTTTTTT. Its translation is CASSLTLPAGELFF.

This chain links TRBV7-2 with TRBJ1-1; D remains ambiguous. Trimming took off 1 base at V and 4 bases at J, with 13 bases between the two ends. The CDR3 loop spans 15 amino acids. The germline gives CDR1 SGHTA, CDR2 FQGNSA. In nucleotides, the CDR3 is TGTGCCAGCAGCTTAGTTCGGGTATCGGGCACTGAAGCTTTCTTT. The encoded protein is CASSLVRVSGTEAFF.

This clone was observed a single time. The chain combines TRBV5-1 with TRBJ2-6, with TRBD2 as a possible D gene (6 bases). V lost 4 bases, J lost 0 bases, and 20 bases lay in between. Germline CDR1 SGHRS, CDR2 YFSETQ. The CDR3 is made up of 19 amino acids. CDR3 in amino acids: CASSVSAAGQSSGANVLTF. CDR3 coding DNA: TGCGCCAGCAGCGTTTCTGCGGCGGGGCAAAGCTCTGGGGCCAACGTCCTGACTTTC.